Below, 11 T cell receptor beta chains from the same sample are listed, as sequenced in a study of blood T cell repertoires in COVID-19. Profiled with immunoSEQ multiplex PCR; TCRdb holds only in-frame clones, not every one. The profile shows 85,000 to 130,000 clones, roughly 92% of them singletons. Sequencing was performed on peripheral blood. The source of these receptors is a man between 65 and 85 years old with acute or convalescent COVID-19.

The rearrangement links TRBV28 to TRBJ1-2, with a possible D match to TRBD1 (5 bases). This CDR3 has 13 residues. Germline lookup yields CDR1 MDHEN and CDR2 SYDVKM. Trimming cost V 3 bases and J 5 bases, with 10 bases left between them. The CDR3, as DNA: TGTGCCAGCAGTTTTGGGGCAGGGTATGGCTACACCTTC. It translates to CASSFGAGYGYTF.

This clone was detected once. J is TRBJ2-1 and V is TRBV7-2, with D uncertain. The germline CDR1 and CDR2 sequences are SGHTA and FQGNSA. The CDR3 consists of 14 residues. Trimming took 6 bases from V and 2 from J, leaving 11 bases between them. Written as DNA, the CDR3 is TGTGCCAGCAGTGCCCTAGGAACCTACAATGAGCAGTTCTTC. It encodes CASSALGTYNEQFF.

The V call is TRBV10-1, the J call TRBJ1-1, with 8 positions matching TRBD1. The CDR3 runs 15 residues. Trimming removed 4 bases from V and 1 base from J; junction bases left unmatched: 5. Germline V gives CDR1 WNHNN, CDR2 SYGVQD (reference sequence). CDR3 sequence: CASSGGQARNTEAFF. The CDR3 DNA is TGCGCCAGCAGTGGGGGACAGGCCAGGAACACTGAAGCTTTCTTT.

The V call is TRBV18, the J call TRBJ2-6, with D hard to call. This CDR3 spans 15 amino acids. Germline V gives CDR1 KGHSH, CDR2 LQKENI. The V gene lost 3 bases and the J gene lost 1 base, with 7 bases spanning the gap. The CDR3 is CASSPERSGANVLTF. CDR3 nucleotide sequence: TGTGCCAGCTCACCCGAGCGATCTGGGGCCAACGTCCTGACTTTC. The variable domain in full, completed from reference TRBV18 and TRBJ2-6, reads NAGVMQNPRHLVRRRGQEARLRCSPMKGHSHVYWYRQLPEEGLKFMVYLQKENIIDESGMPKERFSAEFPKEGPSILRIQQVVRGDSAAYFCASSPERSGANVLTFGAGSRLTVL.

The V and J genes are TRBV5-1 and TRBJ1-2, with TRBD1 as a possible D gene (6 bases). From germline, CDR1 is SGHRS and CDR2 YFSETQ. V lost 4 bases and J lost 4, with 14 bases in between. There are 14 residues in the CDR3. For the CDR3, the DNA is TGCGCCAGCAGCCCCCCATCAGGGGTCTATGGCTACACCTTC. Translated, it gives CASSPPSGVYGYTF.

V is TRBV5-1 and J is TRBJ1-4; no clear D. The CDR3 covers 16 residues. V was shortened by 4 bases and J by 5 bases, with 18 bases between the two germline ends. Germline V gives CDR1 SGHRS, CDR2 YFSETQ. The CDR3 nucleotides read TGCGCCAGCAGCCCAACCGGGTCTCGCCCAAATGAAAAACTGTTTTTT. Protein product: CASSPTGSRPNEKLFF.

The V call is TRBV15, the J call TRBJ1-6; possibly TRBD1 for D (5 bases). Per the germline V gene, CDR1 is LNHNV and CDR2 is YYDKDF (reference sequence). V lost 0 bases and J lost 10, with 10 bases in between. CDR3 length: 14 residues. The DNA for the CDR3 is TGTGCCACCAGCAGAGAGGCCAGGGAATCACCCCTCCACTTT. Amino acids: CATSREARESPLHF.

The chain uses TRBV5-6 and TRBJ2-7, with D possibly being TRBD2 (5 bases). Between the trimmed V and J ends, which lost 0 bases and 5 bases, there was a span of 9 bases. The germline gives CDR1 SGHDT, CDR2 YYEEEE. The CDR3 loop spans 13 amino acids. The CDR3 DNA reads TGTGCCAGCAGCTTGGGGCTAGCCCACGAGCAGTACTTC. It translates to CASSLGLAHEQYF.

The V and J genes are TRBV11-2 and TRBJ2-3; D is possibly TRBD1 (6 bases). This CDR3 spans 13 amino acids. The germline V and J ends were trimmed by 2 bases and 4 bases, with 7 bases remaining between them. Germline V lookup: CDR1 SGHAT, CDR2 FQNNGV. As DNA, the CDR3 is TGTGCCAGCAGCTTACCAGGGGCAGATACGCAGTATTTT. It codes for CASSLPGADTQYF.

This chain connects TRBV27 to TRBJ1-5; possibly TRBD1 for D (5 bases). Germline V gene sequence: CDR1 MNHEY, CDR2 SMNVEV (reference sequence). The CDR3 covers 14 residues. V lost 1 base, J lost 10 bases, and 14 bases lay in between. The CDR3 DNA follows: TGTGCCAGCAGTTTATTCGGCAGGGTCAGACCCCAGCATTTT. Translated, it gives CASSLFGRVRPQHF.

This clone was counted a single time. The rearrangement joins TRBV25-1 to TRBJ2-1; D is perhaps TRBD2 (5 bases). Trimming took 8 bases from V and 13 from J, leaving 21 bases between them. The CDR3 runs 13 residues. The germline V gene encodes CDR1 MGHDK and CDR2 SYGVNS. CDR3 loop: CASSVSPVRGQFF. For the CDR3, the DNA is TGTGCCAGCTCAGTTAGTCCGGTACGGGGACAGTTCTTC.